This entry lists 20 T cell receptor beta chains sequenced from one sample in a study of early T cells in non-severe SARS-CoV-2 infection. TCRdb reprocessed the 5' RACE reads with MiXCR, giving one entry per CDR3 protein. The sample records tens of thousands of distinct CDR3 sequences, around 15% being singletons. The source material was whole blood. The receptors stem from an adult who was a healthcare worker with PCR-confirmed SARS-CoV-2 infection or an uninfected control (not recorded which).

This clonotype has at least ten counts. This rearrangement joins TRBV29-1 to TRBJ2-7, with a possible D match to TRBD2 (5 bases). Germline lookup yields CDR1 SQVTM and CDR2 ANQGSEA. With 5 bases removed from V and 7 bases from J, the gap between germline ends came to 15 bases. The CDR3 has 12 residues. The CDR3 region is CSVRTARGEQYF. CDR3 nucleotide sequence: TGCAGCGTTAGGACCGCTCGGGGAGAGCAGTACTTC.

Turning to this clonotype: A much larger clone is a single base away; this may be a read error. The chain joins TRBV4-2 to TRBJ2-3; TRBD1 or TRBD2 may be the D gene (5 bases each). Looked up from germline, CDR1 is LGHNA and CDR2 is YNFKEQ. The CDR3 consists of 17 residues. The CDR3 nucleotides read TGTGCCAGCAGCCAAGATTTCCCTGAGGGGTCCACAGATACGCAGAATTTT. This encodes CASSQDFPEGSTDTQNF.

This clonotype was observed a handful of times. The gene calls are TRBV4-2 and TRBJ2-5; TRBD2 matches 15 bases. Per the germline V gene, CDR1 is LGHNA and CDR2 is YNFKEQ. This CDR3 is built from 19 residues. The V segment lost 3 bases and the J segment 0 bases; nucleotides outside the gene matches: 8. CDR3 nucleotide sequence: TGTGCCAGCAGCCAGGGACTAGCGGGAGGAGGGCTGTACCAAGAGACCCAGTACTTC. It encodes CASSQGLAGGGLYQETQYF.

Many counts were recorded for this clonotype. The chain uses TRBV27 and TRBJ2-1; D perhaps matches TRBD1 (6 bases). The CDR3 is 14 amino acids. In germline, CDR1 is MNHEY, CDR2 SMNVEV (reference sequence). V was clipped by 3 bases and J by 5 bases, with 11 bases between them. The DNA of the CDR3 is TGTGCCAGCAGTTTGAAAAGGGGGAACAATGAGCAGTTCTTC. This gives the protein CASSLKRGNNEQFF.

In its sample, this clonotype was seen many times. The V call is TRBV9, the J call TRBJ2-1; 8 bases are shared with TRBD2. V gave up 0 bases and J gave up 6 bases; unmatched junction bases: 5. The CDR3 contains 15 residues. Germline assignment: CDR1 SGDLS and CDR2 YYNGEE. CDR3 protein: CASSVEGLASNEQFF. The CDR3 nucleotides are TGTGCCAGCAGCGTAGAAGGACTAGCATCCAATGAGCAGTTCTTC. Together with reference TRBV9 and TRBJ2-1, the CDR3 gives the full variable domain: DSGVTQTPKHLITATGQRVTLRCSPRSGDLSVYWYQQSLDQGLQFLIQYYNGEERAKGNILERFSAQQFPDLHSELNLSSLELGDSALYFCASSVEGLASNEQFFGPGTRLTVL.

The rearrangement joins TRBV7-3 to TRBJ2-3; TRBD2 is a possible D gene (5 bases). V gave up 3 bases and J gave up 10 bases, with 20 bases separating them. Germline assignment: CDR1 SGHTA and CDR2 FQGTGA. This CDR3 is built from 15 residues. The CDR3 sequence: CASSLGFGGGQAQYF. In DNA, the CDR3 is TGTGCCAGCAGCTTGGGCTTCGGAGGAGGCCAGGCGCAGTATTTT.

In its sample, this clonotype was seen many times. The rearrangement joins TRBV21-1 to TRBJ2-7; the table assigns TRBD1, which was not confirmed against the DNA. TRBV21-1 is a listed pseudogene. This CDR3 is 15 amino acids long. CDR3 region: CASSSPGQGMDEQYF. CDR3 coding DNA: TGTGCCAGCAGCTCCCCGGGACAGGGGATGGACGAGCAGTACTTC.

This clonotype was detected a few times. The rearrangement links TRBV6-5 to TRBJ1-6; D remains ambiguous. The germline V and J ends were trimmed by 4 bases and 9 bases, with 10 bases remaining between them. The CDR3 runs to 13 residues. Per germline, CDR1 MNHEY and CDR2 SVGAGI. CDR3 protein: CASSSDGVSPLHF. The CDR3 DNA sequence: TGTGCCAGCAGTTCCGACGGTGTTTCACCCCTCCACTTT.

The V call is TRBV15, the J call TRBJ2-3, with D hard to call. The CDR3 spans 13 residues. V lost 0 bases and J lost 4, with 5 bases in between. CDR1 and CDR2 (germline): LNHNV, YYDKDF (reference sequence). In DNA form, the CDR3 reads TGTGCCACCAGCAGAGATAAATCAGATACGCAGTATTTT. Residues: CATSRDKSDTQYF.

This chain joins TRBV9 and TRBJ2-5; 8 positions match TRBD2. The V gene's germline CDR1 is SGDLS and CDR2 YYNGEE. Trimming removed 3 bases from V and 1 base from J; junction bases left unmatched: 8. CDR3 size: 16 residues. CDR3 nucleotides: TGTGCCAGCAGCGGCGCAGCGGGGGCCTTCCAAGAGACCCAGTACTTC. It is translated as CASSGAAGAFQETQYF. Full variable domain (missing parts from reference TRBV9 and TRBJ2-5): DSGVTQTPKHLITATGQRVTLRCSPRSGDLSVYWYQQSLDQGLQFLIQYYNGEERAKGNILERFSAQQFPDLHSELNLSSLELGDSALYFCASSGAAGAFQETQYFGPGTRLLVL.

DNA of the CDR3: TGCGCCAGCAGCCAAGAATACACGGTGCGGGGGAAGACCCAGTACTTC. Encoded protein: CASSQEYTVRGKTQYF. V usage is TRBV4-1 and J usage is TRBJ2-5; TRBD2 agrees at 7 bases. CDR1 is MGHRA and CDR2 is YSYEKL in the germline V gene. This CDR3 contains 16 residues. V shed 0 bases and J 6 bases; nucleotides not matched to a gene: 10.

There are a few counts of this clonotype. This chain uses TRBV7-2 with TRBJ2-3; 10 bases agree with TRBD1. CDR1 SGHTA and CDR2 FQGNSA come from the germline V gene. With V trimmed by 1 base and J by 14 bases, 3 bases remained unmatched. The CDR3 loop spans 12 amino acids. The CDR3 coding sequence is TGTGCCAGCAGCTTAGGACAGGGGGCTCGGTATTTT. As protein: CASSLGQGARYF. The full variable domain, its missing parts supplied by reference TRBV7-2 and TRBJ2-3, is GAGVSQSPSNKVTEKGKDVELRCDPISGHTALYWYRQSLGQGLEFLIYFQGNSAPDKSGLPSDRFSAERTGGSVSTLTIQRTQQEDSAVYLCASSLGQGARYFGPGTRLTVL.

The table lists this clonotype with many counts. The chain couples TRBV4-2 to TRBJ1-1; perhaps TRBD1 as D (5 bases). Germline CDR1 is LGHNA and CDR2 is YNFKEQ. V was pared by 3 bases and J by 5 bases, with 13 bases between. The CDR3 has 14 amino acids. CDR3 in amino acids: CASSQGTVRTEAFF. The CDR3 bases are TGTGCCAGCAGCCAGGGGACGGTCAGAACTGAAGCTTTCTTT.

This clonotype was detected ten times or more. The CDR3 nucleotides are TGTGCCAGCAGTCCTTTGGGGGGAGGCACGAACACCGGGGAGCTGTTTTTT. Translation: CASSPLGGGTNTGELFF. This chain joins TRBV12-3 or TRBV12-4 and TRBJ2-2; D is possibly TRBD2 (6 bases). The CDR3 is 17 residues long. The V gene lost 5 bases and the J gene lost 0 bases, with 16 bases spanning the gap.

The chain links TRBV12-3 or TRBV12-4 to TRBJ2-1; 11 bases are a match to TRBD2. V was clipped by 1 base and J by 3 bases; unmatched bases: 2. This CDR3 contains 16 residues. The CDR3 DNA reads as TGTGCCAGCAGTTTAGGTACTAGCGGGAGCTACAATGAGCAGTTCTTC. Translation gives CASSLGTSGSYNEQFF.

This clonotype has only a few counts. The CDR3 is CASSLYHRNEAFF. The CDR3 DNA reads as TGTGCCAGCAGTTTATACCACCGTAATGAAGCTTTCTTT. This chain links TRBV27 with TRBJ1-1; D remains unclear. Germline loops: CDR1 MNHEY, CDR2 SMNVEV (reference sequence). The CDR3 has 13 residues. V was clipped by 1 base and J by 7 bases, with 10 bases between them.

This clonotype was observed a handful of times. V usage is TRBV7-9 and J usage is TRBJ2-7; the match to TRBD1 covers 10 bases. Germline V lookup: CDR1 SEHNR, CDR2 FQNEAQ (reference sequence). The CDR3 extends over 15 amino acids. Germline trimming cut 4 bases from V and 5 bases from J; bases unmatched to any gene: 8. The CDR3 spells CASSSFRDRGHEQYF. The CDR3 bases are TGTGCCAGCAGCTCGTTCCGGGACAGGGGCCACGAGCAGTACTTC.

In its sample, this clonotype was seen many times. The rearrangement links TRBV10-3 to TRBJ1-1; 7 bases fit TRBD1. Germline V gene data show CDR1 as ENHRY and CDR2 as SYGVKD. V lost 2 bases to trimming and J lost 1 base; unmatched junction nucleotides: 4. This CDR3 comprises 15 residues. CDR3 region: CAISEDRASNTEAFF. The CDR3 DNA reads TGTGCCATCAGTGAGGACAGGGCGTCGAACACTGAAGCTTTCTTT.

This clonotype was seen ten or more times. The V and J genes are TRBV7-6 and TRBJ2-3, with 8 positions matching TRBD2. CDR3 length: 16 amino acids. J gave up 1 base and V 2 bases, and 5 bases lay outside the gene matches. CDR1 is SGHVS and CDR2 is FNYEAQ in the germline V gene. CDR3 in amino acids: CASSLLREDRTDTQYF. CDR3 DNA: TGTGCCAGCAGCTTATTGCGGGAGGATCGCACAGATACGCAGTATTTT.

The rearrangement uses TRBV15 and TRBJ2-1; a possible D gene is TRBD2 (5 bases). V was pared by 0 bases and J by 9 bases, with 15 bases between. Germline V gene data show CDR1 as LNHNV and CDR2 as YYDKDF (reference sequence). CDR3 size: 15 residues. DNA for the CDR3: TGTGCCACCAGCAGAGAGGTGGGAGCTGGGGTTGAGCAGTTCTTC. It is translated as CATSREVGAGVEQFF.